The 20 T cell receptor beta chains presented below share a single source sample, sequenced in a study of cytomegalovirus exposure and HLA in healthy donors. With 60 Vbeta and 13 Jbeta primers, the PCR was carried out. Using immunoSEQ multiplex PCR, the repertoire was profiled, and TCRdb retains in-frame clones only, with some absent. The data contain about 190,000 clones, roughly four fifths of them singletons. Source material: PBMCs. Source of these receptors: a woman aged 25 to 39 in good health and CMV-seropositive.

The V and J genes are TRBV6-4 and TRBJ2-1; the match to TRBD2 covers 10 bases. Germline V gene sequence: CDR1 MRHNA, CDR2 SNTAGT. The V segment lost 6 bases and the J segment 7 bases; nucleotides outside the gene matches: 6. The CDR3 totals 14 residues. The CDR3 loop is CASSLAGEGNEQFF. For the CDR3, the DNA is TGTGCCAGCAGCCTAGCGGGAGAAGGTAATGAGCAGTTCTTC.

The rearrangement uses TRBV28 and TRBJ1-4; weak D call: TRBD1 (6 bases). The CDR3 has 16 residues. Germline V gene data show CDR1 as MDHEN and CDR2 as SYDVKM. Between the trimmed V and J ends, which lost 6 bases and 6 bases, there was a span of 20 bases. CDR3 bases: TGTGCCAGCAGCTATCCACCTCGGGAGGGGGATGAAAAACTGTTTTTT. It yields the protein CASSYPPREGDEKLFF.

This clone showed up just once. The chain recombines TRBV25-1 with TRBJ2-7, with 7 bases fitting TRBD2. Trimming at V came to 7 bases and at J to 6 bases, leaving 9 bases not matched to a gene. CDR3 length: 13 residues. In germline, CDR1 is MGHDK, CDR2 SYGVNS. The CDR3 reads CASKPLRGSEQYF. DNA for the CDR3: TGTGCCAGCAAACCCCTGCGGGGGAGCGAGCAGTACTTC.

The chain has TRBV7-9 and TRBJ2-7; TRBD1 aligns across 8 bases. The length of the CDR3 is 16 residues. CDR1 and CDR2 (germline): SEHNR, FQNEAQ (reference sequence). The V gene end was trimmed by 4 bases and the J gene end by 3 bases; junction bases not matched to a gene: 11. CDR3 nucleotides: TGTGCCAGCAGCTCTTATGAGCGCAGGGGGCTCTACGAGCAGTACTTC. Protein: CASSSYERRGLYEQYF.

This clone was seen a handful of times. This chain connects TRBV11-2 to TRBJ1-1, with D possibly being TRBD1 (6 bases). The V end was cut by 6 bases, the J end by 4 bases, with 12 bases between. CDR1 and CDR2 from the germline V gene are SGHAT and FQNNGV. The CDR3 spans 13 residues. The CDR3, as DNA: TGTGCCAGCAGGGGGACAACCTTCACTGAAGCTTTCTTT. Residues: CASRGTTFTEAFF.

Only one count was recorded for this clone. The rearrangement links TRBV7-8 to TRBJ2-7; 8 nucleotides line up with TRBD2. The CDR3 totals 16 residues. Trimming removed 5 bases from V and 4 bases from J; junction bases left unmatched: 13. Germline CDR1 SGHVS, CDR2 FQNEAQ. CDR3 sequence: CASSVNREAGVYEQYF. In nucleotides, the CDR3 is TGTGCCAGCAGCGTCAATCGGGAAGCGGGAGTGTACGAGCAGTACTTC.

This CDR3 is CASRTNRGMDYGYTF. The CDR3 DNA reads as TGTGCCAGCAGAACAAACAGGGGGATGGACTATGGCTACACCTTC. This chain joins TRBV6-1 and TRBJ1-2; TRBD1 matches at 8 bases. Germline V gene lookup returns CDR1 MNHNS and CDR2 SASEGT. CDR3 length: 15 amino acids. The junction had 9 bases not matched to a gene; V was cut back by 6 bases and J by 3 bases.

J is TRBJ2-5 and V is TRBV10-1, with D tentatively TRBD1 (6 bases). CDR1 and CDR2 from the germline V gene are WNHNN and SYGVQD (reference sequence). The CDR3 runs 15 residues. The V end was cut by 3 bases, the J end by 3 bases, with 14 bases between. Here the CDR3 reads CASSDLGAGKETQYF. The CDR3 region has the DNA TGCGCCAGCAGTGATCTGGGGGCAGGGAAAGAGACCCAGTACTTC.

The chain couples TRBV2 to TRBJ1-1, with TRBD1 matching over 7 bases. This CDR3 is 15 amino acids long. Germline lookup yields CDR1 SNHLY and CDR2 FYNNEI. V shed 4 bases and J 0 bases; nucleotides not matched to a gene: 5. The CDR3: CASSGPGQMNTEAFF. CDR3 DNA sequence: TGTGCCAGCAGTGGGCCGGGACAGATGAACACTGAAGCTTTCTTT.

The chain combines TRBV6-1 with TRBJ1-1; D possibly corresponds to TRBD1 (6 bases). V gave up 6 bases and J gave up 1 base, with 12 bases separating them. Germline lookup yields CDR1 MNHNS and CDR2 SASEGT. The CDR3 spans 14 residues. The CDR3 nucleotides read TGTGCCAGCAGGTGGACAGCAGAGAACACTGAAGCTTTCTTT. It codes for CASRWTAENTEAFF.

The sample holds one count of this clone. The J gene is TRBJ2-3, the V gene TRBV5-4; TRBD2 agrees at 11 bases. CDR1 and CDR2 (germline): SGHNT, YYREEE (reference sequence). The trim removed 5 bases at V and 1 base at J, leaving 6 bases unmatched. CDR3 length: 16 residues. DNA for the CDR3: TGTGCCAGCAGGGACCCGGGACTAGCGGGCACAGATACGCAGTATTTT. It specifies CASRDPGLAGTDTQYF.

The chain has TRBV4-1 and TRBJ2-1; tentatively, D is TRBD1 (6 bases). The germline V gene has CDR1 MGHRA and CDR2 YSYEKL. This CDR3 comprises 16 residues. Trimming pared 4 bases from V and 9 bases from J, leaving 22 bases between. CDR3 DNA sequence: TGCGCCAGCAGCCGGGTTGGGGCAGGGGAGCTCGGTGAGCAGTTCTTC. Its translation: CASSRVGAGELGEQFF.

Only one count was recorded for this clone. Here the CDR3 DNA reads TGTGCCATCAGTGGCGGTTTAGCGGGAAGCTCCTACGAGCAGTACTTC. Protein product: CAISGGLAGSSYEQYF. The J gene is TRBJ2-7, the V gene TRBV10-3; the match to TRBD2 covers 8 bases. The germline gives CDR1 ENHRY, CDR2 SYGVKD. This CDR3 region has 16 residues. Losses at the gene ends were 4 bases for V and 0 bases for J; bases not matched to a gene: 8.

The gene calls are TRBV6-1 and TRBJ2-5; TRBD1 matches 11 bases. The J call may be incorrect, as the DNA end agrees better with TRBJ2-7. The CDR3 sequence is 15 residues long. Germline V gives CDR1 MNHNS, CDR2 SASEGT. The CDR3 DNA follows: TGTGCCAGCAGTGAACCCGGGACAGGGGGGAACGAGCAGTACTTC. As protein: CASSEPGTGGNEQYF.

DNA of the CDR3: TGTGCCAGCAGAGGACAGGGGGCGGTTGGCTACACCTTC. This encodes CASRGQGAVGYTF. The rearrangement links TRBV25-1 to TRBJ1-2; 11 bases map to TRBD1. V lost 6 bases to trimming and J lost 7 bases; unmatched junction nucleotides: 4. The CDR3 extends over 13 amino acids. The V gene's germline CDR1 is MGHDK and CDR2 SYGVNS.

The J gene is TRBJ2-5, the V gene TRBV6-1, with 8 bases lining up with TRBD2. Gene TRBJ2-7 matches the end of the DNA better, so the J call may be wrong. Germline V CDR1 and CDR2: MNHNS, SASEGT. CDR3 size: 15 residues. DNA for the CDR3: TGTGCCAGCAGTGAAGAGGGGACTAGCTCCTACGAGCAGTACTTC. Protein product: CASSEEGTSSYEQYF.

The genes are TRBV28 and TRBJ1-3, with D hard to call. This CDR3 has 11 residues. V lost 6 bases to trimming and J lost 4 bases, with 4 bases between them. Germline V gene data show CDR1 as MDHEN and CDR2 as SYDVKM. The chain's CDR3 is CASSLGNTIYF. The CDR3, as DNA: TGTGCCAGCAGCCTAGGAAACACCATATATTTT.

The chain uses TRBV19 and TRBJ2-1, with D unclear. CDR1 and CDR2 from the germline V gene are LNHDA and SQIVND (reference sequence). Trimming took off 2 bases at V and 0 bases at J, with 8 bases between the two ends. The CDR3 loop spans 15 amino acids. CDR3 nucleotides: TGTGCCAGTAGTATACCGCTTAGCTCCTACAATGAGCAGTTCTTC. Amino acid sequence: CASSIPLSSYNEQFF.

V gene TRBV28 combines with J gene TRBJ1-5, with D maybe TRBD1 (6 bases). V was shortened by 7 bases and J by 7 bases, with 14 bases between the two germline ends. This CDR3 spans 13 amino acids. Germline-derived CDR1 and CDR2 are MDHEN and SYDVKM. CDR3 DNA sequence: TGTGCCAGCAACAGGGTCTTAGGGCAGCCCCAGCATTTT. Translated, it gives CASNRVLGQPQHF. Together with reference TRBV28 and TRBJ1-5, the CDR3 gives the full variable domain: DVKVTQSSRYLVKRTGEKVFLECVQDMDHENMFWYRQDPGLGLRLIYFSYDVKMKEKGDIPEGYSVSREKKERFSLILESASTNQTSMYLCASNRVLGQPQHFGDGTRLSIL.

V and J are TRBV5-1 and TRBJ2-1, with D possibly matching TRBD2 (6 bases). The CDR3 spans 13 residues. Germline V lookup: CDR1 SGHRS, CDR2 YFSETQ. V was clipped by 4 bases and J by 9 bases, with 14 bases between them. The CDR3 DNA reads TGCGCCAGCAGCACGCGACCGGAGGGTGAGCAGTTCTTC. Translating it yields CASSTRPEGEQFF.